The 4 T cell receptor beta chains presented below share a single source sample, sequenced in a study of beta chain features in type 1 diabetes. The sequenced template was cDNA made from the entire isolated RNA. Only in-frame clones appear in the TCRdb table, and some are missing; sequencing was by immunoSEQ multiplex PCR. The data hold 400,000 to 500,000 clones, with over 11% observed a single time. The material sequenced was naive CD4+ T cells from blood. These receptors were taken from a man younger than 45 in good health.

This chain links TRBV10-3 with TRBJ2-2; D unresolved. The CDR3 extends over 13 amino acids. CDR1 ENHRY and CDR2 SYGVKD come from the germline V gene. V lost 11 bases and J lost 6, with 16 bases in between. CDR3 sequence (DNA): TGTGCCCTCGGACGGACGGGCGCCGGGGAGCTGTTTTTT. Protein: CALGRTGAGELFF.

This clone was detected a few times. This sample includes further DNA sequences coding for the same CDR3. This chain joins TRBV4-3 and TRBJ2-3, with 7 bases aligning to TRBD2. The germline V gene encodes CDR1 LGHNA and CDR2 YSLEER. CDR3 size: 15 residues. V was clipped by 0 bases and J by 1 base; unmatched bases: 1. The CDR3 sequence is CASSQDRGGTDTQYF. The CDR3 DNA reads TGCGCCAGCAGCCAAGATCGGGGGGGCACAGATACGCAGTATTTT.

This rearrangement joins TRBV9 to TRBJ2-3; D call uncertain. Trimming shortened V by 0 bases and J by 4 bases, and 9 bases separated the two germline ends. From germline, CDR1 is SGDLS and CDR2 YYNGEE. CDR3 length: 14 amino acids. The CDR3 loop is CASSVVVGPDTQYF. DNA for the CDR3: TGTGCCAGCAGCGTAGTAGTTGGGCCAGATACGCAGTATTTT.

This clone was seen a few times. V usage is TRBV5-1 and J usage is TRBJ2-7; 11 bases fit TRBD1. The CDR3 sequence is 15 residues long. The V gene end was trimmed by 0 bases and the J gene end by 6 bases; junction bases not matched to a gene: 5. CDR1 and CDR2 from the germline V gene are SGHRS and YFSETQ. CDR3 nucleotides: TGCGCCAGCAGCTTGGCCGGACAGGGGGCACTCGAGCAGTACTTC. Amino acids: CASSLAGQGALEQYF.